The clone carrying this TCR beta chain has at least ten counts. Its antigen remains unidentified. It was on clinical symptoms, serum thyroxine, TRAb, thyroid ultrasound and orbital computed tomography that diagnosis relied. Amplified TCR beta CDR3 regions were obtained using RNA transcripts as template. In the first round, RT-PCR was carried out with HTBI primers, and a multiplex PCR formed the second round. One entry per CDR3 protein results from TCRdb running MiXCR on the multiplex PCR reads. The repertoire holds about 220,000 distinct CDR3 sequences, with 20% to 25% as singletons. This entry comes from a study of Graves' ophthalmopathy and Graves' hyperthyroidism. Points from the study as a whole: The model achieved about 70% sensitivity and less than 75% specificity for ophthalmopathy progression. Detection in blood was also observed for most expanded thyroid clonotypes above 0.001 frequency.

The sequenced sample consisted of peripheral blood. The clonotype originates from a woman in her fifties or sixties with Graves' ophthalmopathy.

CDR3 residues: CASSERGSFNPAKNIQYF. CDR3 sequence (DNA): TGTGCCAGCAGTGAGAGGGGCAGCTTCAACCCAGCCAAAAACATTCAGTACTTC. The chain combines TRBV2 with TRBJ2-4; D assignment may be TRBD1 or TRBD2 (5 bases each). Trimming left V 3 bases short and J 0 bases short, with 18 bases between. Germline loops: CDR1 SNHLY, CDR2 FYNNEI. This CDR3 has 18 amino acids.